This TCR beta chain was recovered during a study of blood T cells in healthy people across ages. Study conclusions and caveats: Donor CMV infection status was unknown, possibly confounding age-related changes in expanded clonotypes.

Alongside a J-beta primer mix, a sample-barcoded 5' primer served in a second PCR lasting roughly 6 to 12 cycles. Each of the cDNA molecules was tagged by a template-switch adaptor with 12 random nucleotides. From the 5' RACE reads, TCRdb called clonotypes with MiXCR, one entry per CDR3 protein. Among about 730,000 distinct CDR3 sequences listed, roughly two fifths were seen once. For this clonotype: Its target is unknown.

About 10 milliliters of peripheral blood were drawn from each donor into EDTA-treated tubes. V was pared by 5 bases and J by 7 bases, with 9 bases of the junction left unmatched. CDR1 and CDR2 (germline): MNHEY, SMNVEV (reference sequence). The CDR3 is 15 residues long. The sequenced sample was blood. The chain carries TRBV27 and TRBJ2-7; TRBD2 agrees at 12 bases. This sequence originates from an older woman in good health. The DNA of the CDR3 is TGTGCCAGCAGTGCCCGGACTAGCGGGATGAATGAGCAGTACTTC. Residues: CASSARTSGMNEQYF.